These 28 T cell receptor beta chains were all obtained from the same sample, sequenced in a study of blood T cell repertoires in COVID-19. Repertoires were generated with immunoSEQ multiplex PCR, while TCRdb's copy carries only in-frame clones and drops some. This table holds about 270,000 clones, more than 75% found once. Material for sequencing was peripheral blood. Source of these receptors: a woman aged 45-65 years with acute or convalescent COVID-19.

The chain joins TRBV19 to TRBJ2-7, with TRBD1 as a possible D gene (6 bases). V dropped 4 bases and J dropped 3 bases, with 10 bases sitting between them. Germline V CDR1 and CDR2: LNHDA, SQIVND (reference sequence). CDR3 length: 13 amino acids. Written as DNA, the CDR3 is TGTGCCAGTAGTAGGGGACAATTCTACGAGCAGTACTTC. This encodes CASSRGQFYEQYF.

Comments on this clone: The sample holds other DNA sequences that translate to the same CDR3. The chain carries TRBV20-1 and TRBJ2-7, with 8 bases lining up with TRBD2. CDR1 and CDR2 (germline): DFQATT, SNEGSKA (reference sequence). This CDR3 is built from 11 residues. V was pared by 6 bases and J by 3 bases, with 1 base of the junction left unmatched. The CDR3 nucleotides are TGCAGTGCCACTAGCGGCTACGAGCAGTACTTC. This translates into CSATSGYEQYF.

The chain recombines TRBV7-3 with TRBJ2-3; TRBD2 agrees at 9 bases. Germline V gives CDR1 SGHTA, CDR2 FQGTGA. The trim removed 5 bases at V and 4 bases at J, leaving 10 bases unmatched. The CDR3 sequence is 16 residues long. Written as DNA, the CDR3 is TGTGCCAGCAGCCCTACTAGCGGGTGGTCCCCAGATACGCAGTATTTT. It is translated as CASSPTSGWSPDTQYF.

The sample holds a few counts of this clone. This chain uses TRBV7-2 with TRBJ2-2, with no clear D. The V gene's germline CDR1 is SGHTA and CDR2 FQGNSA. The germline V and J ends were trimmed by 1 base and 6 bases, with 9 bases remaining between them. The CDR3 contains 14 residues. CDR3 in DNA: TGTGCCAGCAGCTTAGGACTGATGTCCGGGGAGCTGTTTTTT. It is translated as CASSLGLMSGELFF.

The chain employs TRBV25-1 and TRBJ1-2; a possible D gene is TRBD1 (5 bases). The V gene lost 1 base and the J gene lost 5 bases, with 17 bases spanning the gap. The CDR3 is made up of 16 amino acids. Germline V gene sequence: CDR1 MGHDK, CDR2 SYGVNS. The CDR3 reads CASSEWGGAGWYGYTF. In nucleotides, the CDR3 is TGTGCCAGCAGTGAATGGGGGGGTGCGGGCTGGTATGGCTACACCTTC.

This clone was observed a single time. The chain combines TRBV7-6 with TRBJ2-3; D may be TRBD2 (6 bases). The CDR3 totals 14 residues. Deletions cut 5 bases from V and 2 bases from J, with 11 bases between. The germline gives CDR1 SGHVS, CDR2 FNYEAQ. The CDR3 DNA follows: TGTGCCAGCAGCCCCGGGGGAGACACAGATACGCAGTATTTT. Translation: CASSPGGDTDTQYF.

This chain connects TRBV5-1 to TRBJ1-1; D gene unclear. Trimming removed 3 bases from V and 3 bases from J, with 15 bases in between. This CDR3 spans 15 amino acids. The germline V gene encodes CDR1 SGHRS and CDR2 YFSETQ. The chain's CDR3 is CASSSDPGVDTEAFF. The CDR3 DNA reads as TGCGCCAGCAGCTCTGACCCTGGAGTGGACACTGAAGCTTTCTTT.

This clone was seen more than once but under ten times. The DNA is left out, because the CDR3 cannot be placed on it with certainty; the CDR3 is given as TCRdb lists it. The chain links TRBV21-1 to TRBJ2-1; the table names TRBD1, a call not compared with the DNA. TRBV21-1 is described as a pseudogene. The CDR3 length is 15 residues, termini included. CDR3 protein: CASAPYSCPYNEQFF.

This chain links TRBV9 with TRBJ2-2, with D unclear. Germline values: CDR1 SGDLS, CDR2 YYNGEE. The CDR3 consists of 14 residues. The V end lost 0 bases, the J end lost 6 bases, and 9 bases lay between the germline ends. CDR3 nucleotides: TGTGCCAGCAGCGTAGCGTCACGGTCCGGGGAGCTGTTTTTT. This codes for CASSVASRSGELFF.

The chain carries TRBV10-3 and TRBJ1-1, with TRBD1 matching over 8 bases. Germline assignment: CDR1 ENHRY and CDR2 SYGVKD. The CDR3 consists of 13 residues. V shed 4 bases and J 7 bases; nucleotides not matched to a gene: 5. CDR3 amino acids: CAISGWTGNEAFF. CDR3 nucleotide sequence: TGTGCCATCAGTGGATGGACAGGGAATGAAGCTTTCTTT.

This chain uses TRBV5-1 with TRBJ1-4; 7 bases map to TRBD1. CDR1 and CDR2 (germline): SGHRS, YFSETQ. The CDR3 length is 16 residues. V was pared by 0 bases and J by 3 bases, with 5 bases of the junction left unmatched. The DNA of the CDR3 is TGCGCCAGCAGCTTGGTAGGGGGCTGGGCTAATGAAAAACTGTTTTTT. Protein sequence: CASSLVGGWANEKLFF.

The chain is built from TRBV18 and TRBJ2-7; 11 bases are a match to TRBD2. Germline V CDR1 and CDR2: KGHSH, LQKENI. Trimming took 0 bases from V and 4 from J; bases not matched to a gene: 2. This CDR3 is 15 amino acids long. CDR3: CASSPPIAGGYEQYF. The CDR3 DNA reads TGTGCCAGCTCACCACCGATAGCGGGGGGGTACGAGCAGTACTTC.

J is TRBJ2-7 and V is TRBV9, with TRBD1 matching over 9 bases. This CDR3 region has 17 residues. The J segment lost 3 bases and the V segment lost 4 bases, leaving 14 bases of the junction unmatched. Germline V gene sequence: CDR1 SGDLS, CDR2 YYNGEE. CDR3 in DNA: TGTGCCAGCAGCTCCAGTAGGTATAGGGGACAGGGCTACGAGCAGTACTTC. This sequence encodes CASSSSRYRGQGYEQYF.

The chain joins TRBV28 to TRBJ1-3; D uncertain. The CDR3 has 16 residues. Germline CDR1 is MDHEN and CDR2 is SYDVKM. Trimming shortened V by 11 bases and J by 0 bases, and 20 bases separated the two germline ends. The CDR3 sequence is CAVAHPRGASGNTIYF. DNA of the CDR3: TGTGCCGTGGCCCACCCTCGCGGAGCCTCTGGAAACACCATATATTTT.

The chain carries TRBV28 and TRBJ1-1, with D perhaps TRBD1 (6 bases). Trimming pared 6 bases from V and 4 bases from J, leaving 15 bases between. Germline V CDR1 and CDR2: MDHEN, SYDVKM. This CDR3 is built from 14 residues. DNA for the CDR3: TGTGCCAGCAGGAGAGGGGGGGTAGGCACTGAAGCTTTCTTT. As protein: CASRRGGVGTEAFF.

In this sample, this clone turned up a few times. CDR3 sequence: CASSSRTGTEAFF. CDR3 DNA: TGTGCCAGCAGCTCACGGACAGGCACTGAAGCTTTCTTT. The chain joins TRBV5-6 to TRBJ1-1; 7 nucleotides align to TRBD1. From germline, CDR1 is SGHDT and CDR2 YYEEEE. V dropped 3 bases and J dropped 4; count of bases not matched to a gene: 3. There are 13 residues in the CDR3. Full variable domain (missing parts from reference TRBV5-6 and TRBJ1-1): DAGVTQSPTHLIKTRGQQVTLRCSPKSGHDTVSWYQQALGQGPQFIFQYYEEEERQRGNFPDRFSGHQFPNYSSELNVNALLLGDSALYLCASSSRTGTEAFFGQGTRLTVV.

The chain carries TRBV7-3 and TRBJ2-5; a weak D match, TRBD1 (5 bases). The CDR3 spans 15 residues. The V end was cut by 5 bases, the J end by 5 bases, with 18 bases between. Germline V gene data show CDR1 as SGHTA and CDR2 as FQGTGA. The CDR3 region has the DNA TGTGCCAGCAGCCGGACCGACAGCCAAAGGGAGACCCAGTACTTC. Translated, it gives CASSRTDSQRETQYF.

CDR3 sequence reads: CASSRTGEGGELFF. The CDR3 nucleotides are TGTGCCAGCAGCCGGACAGGGGAGGGTGGGGAGCTGTTTTTT. The V gene is TRBV28, the J gene TRBJ2-2, with 9 bases that match TRBD1. This CDR3 is built from 14 residues. Germline lookup yields CDR1 MDHEN and CDR2 SYDVKM. V lost 6 bases to trimming and J lost 8 bases; unmatched junction nucleotides: 7.

This clone showed up just once. The CDR3 protein is CASSRAPGLAGGGYEQFF. The CDR3 DNA sequence: TGTGCCAGCAGCCGAGCCCCGGGACTAGCGGGAGGGGGCTATGAGCAGTTCTTC. The rearrangement links TRBV14 to TRBJ2-1, with 16 bases matching TRBD2. The ends lost 4 bases at V and 8 bases at J; junction bases unmatched: 11. The CDR3 length is 18 residues. Germline V gene lookup returns CDR1 SGHDN and CDR2 FVKESK.

V gene TRBV6-1 combines with J gene TRBJ1-5; D perhaps matches TRBD1 (5 bases). This CDR3 has 16 amino acids. Per germline, CDR1 MNHNS and CDR2 SASEGT. Trimming pared 1 base from V and 7 bases from J, leaving 17 bases between. The CDR3 protein is CASSEGGGGSQQPQHF. CDR3 DNA: TGTGCCAGCAGTGAAGGGGGTGGGGGGTCACAACAGCCCCAGCATTTT.

V is TRBV5-5 and J is TRBJ1-6, with D tentatively TRBD1 (5 bases). Germline CDR1 and CDR2: SGHKS and YYEKEE (reference sequence). The CDR3 is 14 residues long. Between the trimmed V and J ends, which lost 4 bases and 6 bases, there was a span of 11 bases. CDR3 DNA: TGTGCCAGCAGCGGCGGGACCGCTAATTCACCCCTCCACTTT. It encodes CASSGGTANSPLHF.

This rearrangement joins TRBV6-1 to TRBJ1-6; D may be TRBD1 (5 bases). V gave up 7 bases and J gave up 6 bases, with 13 bases separating them. The CDR3 loop spans 14 amino acids. Germline V gives CDR1 MNHNS, CDR2 SASEGT. The CDR3 here is CASTPGFANSPLHF. Written as DNA, the CDR3 is TGTGCCAGCACCCCAGGGTTTGCTAATTCACCCCTCCACTTT.

The chain couples TRBV18 to TRBJ2-1; TRBD2 agrees at 9 bases. CDR3 length equals 16 residues. CDR1 and CDR2 from the germline V gene are KGHSH and LQKENI. V was clipped by 3 bases and J by 8 bases; unmatched bases: 11. The DNA of the CDR3 is TGTGCCAGCTCACCGAAGGGACTAGCAATGATCGATGAGCAGTTCTTC. Translating it yields CASSPKGLAMIDEQFF.

The rearrangement uses TRBV30 and TRBJ2-7; no definite D call. CDR1 is GTSNPN and CDR2 is SVGIG in the germline V gene (reference sequence). The V end lost 3 bases, the J end lost 0 bases, and 6 bases lay between the germline ends. The CDR3 is 12 residues long. CDR3 residues: CAWSYASYEQYF. The CDR3 DNA is TGTGCCTGGAGCTATGCCTCCTACGAGCAGTACTTC.

This chain links TRBV27 with TRBJ1-5; D may be TRBD1 (6 bases). Germline CDR1 reads MNHEY; CDR2 reads SMNVEV (reference sequence). The CDR3 totals 15 residues. V lost 6 bases, J lost 2 bases, and 14 bases lay in between. The CDR3 sequence is CASSPTGLRNQPQHF. CDR3 coding DNA: TGTGCCAGCAGCCCTACAGGGTTACGCAATCAGCCCCAGCATTTT.

The chain is built from TRBV6-5 and TRBJ1-3, with D uncertain. CDR3 length: 15 amino acids. Trimming removed 2 bases at V and 0 bases at J, with 8 bases between. Germline-derived CDR1 and CDR2 are MNHEY and SVGAGI. The CDR3 protein is CASSYGRPSGNTIYF. CDR3 DNA sequence: TGTGCCAGCAGTTACGGGAGGCCCTCTGGAAACACCATATATTTT.

The gene calls are TRBV7-2 and TRBJ1-2; TRBD1 agrees at 8 bases. This CDR3 has 14 residues. V was pared by 5 bases and J by 8 bases, with 10 bases of the junction left unmatched. CDR1 and CDR2 (germline): SGHTA, FQGNSA. For the CDR3, the DNA is TGTGCCAGCAGCCCGGGACAGGCGCCTAGGGGCTACACCTTC. Its protein product is CASSPGQAPRGYTF. The whole variable domain, filled in from reference TRBV7-2 and TRBJ1-2, reads GAGVSQSPSNKVTEKGKDVELRCDPISGHTALYWYRQSLGQGLEFLIYFQGNSAPDKSGLPSDRFSAERTGGSVSTLTIQRTQQEDSAVYLCASSPGQAPRGYTFGSGTRLTVV.

The V and J genes are TRBV2 and TRBJ1-2; 8 bases agree with TRBD1. This CDR3 is 16 amino acids long. J lost 4 bases, V lost 1 base, and 8 bases had no gene match. Germline values: CDR1 SNHLY, CDR2 FYNNEI. The chain's CDR3 is CASSEGPQGAGYGYTF. In DNA, the CDR3 is TGTGCCAGCAGTGAAGGGCCCCAGGGGGCCGGCTATGGCTACACCTTC.